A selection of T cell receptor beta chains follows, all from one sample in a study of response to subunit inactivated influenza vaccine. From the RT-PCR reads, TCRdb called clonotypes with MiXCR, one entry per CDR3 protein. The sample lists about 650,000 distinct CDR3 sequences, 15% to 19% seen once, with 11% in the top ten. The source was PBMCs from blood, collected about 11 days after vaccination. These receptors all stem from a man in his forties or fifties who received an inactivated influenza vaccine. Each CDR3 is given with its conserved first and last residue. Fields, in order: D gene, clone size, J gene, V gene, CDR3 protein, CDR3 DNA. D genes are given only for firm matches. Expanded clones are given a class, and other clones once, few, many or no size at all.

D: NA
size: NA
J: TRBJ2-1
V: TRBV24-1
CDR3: CATSDLMGSSNEQFF
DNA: TGTGCCACCAGTGATTTGATGGGAAGTTCCAATGAGCAGTTCTTC

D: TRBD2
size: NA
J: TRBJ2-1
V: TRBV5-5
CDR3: CASSLGGTGRLAGASYNEQFF
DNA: TGTGCCAGCAGCTTGGGGGGCACCGGTAGACTAGCGGGAGCCTCCTACAATGAGCAGTTCTTC

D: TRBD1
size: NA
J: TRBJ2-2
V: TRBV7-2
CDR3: CASSLGVNQGAPGGELFF
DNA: TGTGCCAGCAGCTTAGGCGTTAATCAGGGGGCGCCGGGCGGGGAGCTGTTTTTT

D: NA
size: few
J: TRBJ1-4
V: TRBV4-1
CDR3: CASSPWTASEKLFF
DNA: TGCGCCAGCAGCCCATGGACAGCTAGTGAAAAACTGTTTTTT

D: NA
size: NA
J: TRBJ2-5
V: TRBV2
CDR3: CASKGTLAPRETQYF
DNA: TGTGCCAGCAAAGGCACGCTAGCGCCTAGAGAGACCCAGTACTTC

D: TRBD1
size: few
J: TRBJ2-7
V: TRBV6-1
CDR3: CASSESDRVLDEQYF
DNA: TGTGCCAGCAGTGAGTCGGACAGGGTCCTAGACGAGCAGTACTTC

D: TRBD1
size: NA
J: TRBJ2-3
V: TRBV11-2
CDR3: CASGRGIRADTQYF
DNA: TGTGCCAGCGGCAGGGGGATTCGCGCAGATACGCAGTATTTT

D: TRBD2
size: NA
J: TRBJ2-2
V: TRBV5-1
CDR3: CASSPGTSGVTGELFF
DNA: TGCGCCAGCAGCCCAGGGACTAGCGGTGTAACCGGGGAGCTGTTTTTT

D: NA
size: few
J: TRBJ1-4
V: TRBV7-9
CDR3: CASSHGTGGEKLFF
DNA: TGTGCCAGCAGCCATGGTACGGGCGGTGAAAAACTGTTTTTT

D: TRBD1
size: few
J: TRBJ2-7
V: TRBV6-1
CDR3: CASSERQGYEQYF
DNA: TGTGCCAGCAGTGAAAGACAGGGCTACGAGCAGTACTTC

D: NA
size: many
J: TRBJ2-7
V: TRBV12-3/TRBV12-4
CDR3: CASSFVGGEQYF
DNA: TGTGCCAGCAGTTTCGTAGGCGGAGAGCAGTACTTC

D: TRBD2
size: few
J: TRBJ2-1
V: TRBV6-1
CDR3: CASSINRGTSDQFF
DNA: TGTGCCAGCAGCATAAATCGTGGGACTAGCGACCAGTTCTTC

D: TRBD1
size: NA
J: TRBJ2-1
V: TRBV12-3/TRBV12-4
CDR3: CASSHTGTAFNEQFF
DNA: TGTGCCAGCAGCCATACCGGGACAGCCTTTAATGAGCAGTTCTTC

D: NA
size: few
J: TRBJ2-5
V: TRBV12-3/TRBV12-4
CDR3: CASSLYRLTQYF
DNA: TGTGCCAGCAGTTTATACCGTTTGACCCAGTACTTC

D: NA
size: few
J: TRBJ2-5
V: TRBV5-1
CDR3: CASSLTGNSQETQYF
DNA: TGCGCCAGCAGCTTGACAGGGAACTCCCAAGAGACCCAGTACTTC

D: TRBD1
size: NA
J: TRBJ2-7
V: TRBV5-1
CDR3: CASSLGVWTGGHEQYF
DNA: TGCGCCAGCAGCTTGGGAGTGTGGACAGGGGGCCACGAGCAGTACTTC

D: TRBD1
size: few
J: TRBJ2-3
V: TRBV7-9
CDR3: CASSFLKSGGDTQYF
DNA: TGTGCCAGCAGCTTTCTAAAATCAGGGGGAGATACGCAGTATTTT

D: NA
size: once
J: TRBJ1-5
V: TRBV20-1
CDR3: CSARGTDHQPQHF
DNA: TGCAGTGCTAGAGGGACAGATCATCAGCCCCAGCATTTT

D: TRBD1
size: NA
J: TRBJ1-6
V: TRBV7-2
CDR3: CASSLGTGMGSPLHF
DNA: TGTGCCAGCAGCTTAGGGACAGGGATGGGATCACCCCTCCACTTT

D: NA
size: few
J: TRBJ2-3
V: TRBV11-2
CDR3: CASSLEALVPDTQYF
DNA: TGTGCCAGCAGCTTAGAGGCACTAGTCCCAGATACGCAGTATTTT

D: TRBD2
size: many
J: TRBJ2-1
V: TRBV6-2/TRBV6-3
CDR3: CASTQTSGSGQFF
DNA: TGTGCCAGCACCCAGACTAGCGGGAGTGGGCAGTTCTTC

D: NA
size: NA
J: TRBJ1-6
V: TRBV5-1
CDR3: CASSTGDQSPLHF
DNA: TGCGCCAGCAGTACGGGGGATCAATCACCCCTCCACTTT

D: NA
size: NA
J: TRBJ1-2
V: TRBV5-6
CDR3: CASSLVSGSNYGYTF
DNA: TGTGCCAGCAGCTTGGTATCGGGTTCTAACTATGGCTACACCTTC